This T cell receptor (beta chain) derives from a study of blood T cell repertoires in COVID-19. Study at large: T cells, B-cell-depleted T cells, or PBMCs supplied cDNA or gDNA.

The V end was cut by 5 bases, the J end by 2 bases, with 16 bases between. CDR3 size: 16 residues. Germline V CDR1 and CDR2: LGHNA, YNFKEQ. How the authors handled the data: Nucleated cell counts were estimated from reference gene primer amplification. The assay was immunoSEQ multiplex PCR, and TCRdb's table has in-frame clones only and misses some. The V and J calls and the clone size are those of that table, but D and trimming were determined from the DNA. The sample yields 200,000 to 250,000 clones, 65% to 85% seen once. The chain couples TRBV4-2 to TRBJ2-1, with D possibly TRBD1 on 5 matching bases. The sequencing input was peripheral blood. The TCR originated in a woman in her sixties with acute or convalescent COVID-19. CDR3 bases: TGTGCCAGCAGCACACAGGACGCAGGCACCTACAATGAGCAGTTCTTC. It encodes CASSTQDAGTYNEQFF.